This TCR beta chain was identified in a study of OX40 agonist ivuxolimab in advanced cancers. Libraries were prepared by immunoSEQ multiplex PCR; TCRdb keeps only in-frame clonotypes and omits some of them. This table holds about 40,000 clones, about 85% found once. Per germline, CDR1 SGDLS and CDR2 YYNGEE. Trimming removed 1 base from V and 0 bases from J, with 11 bases in between. This CDR3 is built from 15 residues. The sample here was CD4+ or CD8+ T cells sorted from blood, taken in a trial of the OX40 agonist ivuxolimab. The rearrangement joins TRBV9 to TRBJ2-7; D is unclear. The sequence derives from an adult with an advanced solid tumor such as melanoma, head and neck, liver or kidney cancer. The CDR3 loop reads CASSVSSASSYEQYF. The CDR3 bases are TGTGCCAGCAGCGTATCTTCAGCTAGCTCCTACGAGCAGTACTTC.